The T cell receptor (beta chain) described here comes from a study of blood T cell repertoires in COVID-19. Study-level information: Some COVID-19 samples were acute and others convalescent; all came from the United States, Italy and Spain. The analysed material was cDNA or gDNA that came from T cells, B-cell-depleted T cells, or PBMCs.

V lost 2 bases and J lost 3, with 12 bases in between. Germline CDR1 is MNHEY and CDR2 is SMNVEV (reference sequence). The CDR3 extends over 15 amino acids. In the study's own analysis: How many nucleated cells were present was estimated from reference gene primer amplification. The protocol was immunoSEQ multiplex PCR, while the TCRdb copy is restricted to in-frame clones and leaves out a portion. Clone size and V and J calls were adopted from that table, with D and trimming inferred from the DNA. The table records about 170,000 clones, approximately 79% of them present only once. The sample holds a few counts of this clone.

This TCR derives from a woman of 80 years or more with acute or convalescent COVID-19. The material sequenced was peripheral blood. This chain connects TRBV27 to TRBJ2-3; possible D gene TRBD2, 6 bases. The CDR3 region has the DNA TGTGCCAGCAGTTTAGGGGCGGGGACTACAGATACGCAGTATTTT. Translating it yields CASSLGAGTTDTQYF.